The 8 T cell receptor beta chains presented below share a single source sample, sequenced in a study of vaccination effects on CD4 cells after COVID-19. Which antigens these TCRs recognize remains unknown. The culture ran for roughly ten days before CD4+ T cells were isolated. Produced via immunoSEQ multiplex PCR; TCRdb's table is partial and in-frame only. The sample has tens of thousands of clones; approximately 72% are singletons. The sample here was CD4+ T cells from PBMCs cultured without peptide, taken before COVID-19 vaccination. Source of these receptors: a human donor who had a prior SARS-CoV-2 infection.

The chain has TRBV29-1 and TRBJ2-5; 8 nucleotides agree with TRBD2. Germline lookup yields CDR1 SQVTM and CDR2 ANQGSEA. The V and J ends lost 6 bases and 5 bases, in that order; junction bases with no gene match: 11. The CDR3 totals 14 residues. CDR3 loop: CSVTPTSGGETQYF. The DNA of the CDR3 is TGCAGCGTGACCCCAACTAGCGGCGGGGAGACCCAGTACTTC.

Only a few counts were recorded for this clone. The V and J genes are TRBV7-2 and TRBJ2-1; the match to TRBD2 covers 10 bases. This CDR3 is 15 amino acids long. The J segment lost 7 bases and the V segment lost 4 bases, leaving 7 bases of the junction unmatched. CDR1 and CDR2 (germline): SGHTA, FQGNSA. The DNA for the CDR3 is TGTGCCAGCAGCTACATAGCGGGGGGCCGGAATGAGCAGTTCTTC. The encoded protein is CASSYIAGGRNEQFF.

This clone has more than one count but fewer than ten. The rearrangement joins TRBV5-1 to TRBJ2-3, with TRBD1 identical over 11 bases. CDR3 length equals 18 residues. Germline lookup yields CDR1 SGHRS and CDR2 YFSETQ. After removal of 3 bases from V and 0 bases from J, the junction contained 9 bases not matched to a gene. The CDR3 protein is CASSYGQGAHSSTDTQYF. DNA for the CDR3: TGCGCCAGCAGCTATGGACAGGGGGCCCATTCTAGCACAGATACGCAGTATTTT.

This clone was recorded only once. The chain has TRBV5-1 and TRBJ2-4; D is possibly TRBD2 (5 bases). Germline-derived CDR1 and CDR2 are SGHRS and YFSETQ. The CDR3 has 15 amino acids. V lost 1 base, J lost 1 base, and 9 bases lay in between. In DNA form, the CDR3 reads TGCGCCAGCAGCTTGTATGGGAGCGCCAAAAACATTCAGTACTTC. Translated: CASSLYGSAKNIQYF.

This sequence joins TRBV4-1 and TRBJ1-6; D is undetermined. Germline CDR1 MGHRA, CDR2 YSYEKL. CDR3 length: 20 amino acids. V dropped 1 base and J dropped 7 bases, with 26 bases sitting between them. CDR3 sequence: CASSQGRPEGGAGPNSPLHF. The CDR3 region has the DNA TGCGCCAGCAGCCAAGGAAGGCCTGAGGGAGGTGCCGGCCCCAATTCACCCCTCCACTTT.

DNA of the CDR3: TGTGCCAGCAGCTTTGGACAGGGGGCGCTTTCAGGCGGCTACACCTTC. Its translation: CASSFGQGALSGGYTF. The chain employs TRBV5-4 and TRBJ1-2; TRBD1 agrees at 11 bases. CDR1 and CDR2 from the germline V gene are SGHNT and YYREEE (reference sequence). CDR3 length: 16 residues. V was pared by 2 bases and J by 8 bases, with 11 bases of the junction left unmatched.

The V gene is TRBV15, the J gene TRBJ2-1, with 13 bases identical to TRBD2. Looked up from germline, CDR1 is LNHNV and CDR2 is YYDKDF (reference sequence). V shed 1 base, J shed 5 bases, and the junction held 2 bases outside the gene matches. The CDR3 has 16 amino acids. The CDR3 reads CATSRAGLAGDNEQFF. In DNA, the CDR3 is TGTGCCACCAGCAGAGCCGGACTAGCGGGAGACAATGAGCAGTTCTTC.

CDR3 sequence reads: CASSSQAGGVTDTQYF. For the CDR3, the DNA is TGTGCCAGCAGCTCACAAGCGGGAGGGGTGACAGATACGCAGTATTTT. J is TRBJ2-3 and V is TRBV13; 10 nucleotides line up with TRBD2. The CDR3 extends over 16 amino acids. J was trimmed by 3 bases and V by 4 bases; bases with no gene match: 7. Germline-derived CDR1 and CDR2 are PRHDT and FYEKMQ (reference sequence).